Sequencing of this TCR beta chain was carried out in a study of blood T cells in healthy people across ages. This clonotype has at least ten counts. This CDR3 is 13 amino acids long. Germline-derived CDR1 and CDR2 are SQVTM and ANQGSEA. The V end was cut by 3 bases, the J end by 1 base, with 7 bases between. Primers used in a second PCR of about 6 to 12 cycles were a sample-barcoded 5' primer and a J-beta primer mix. MiXCR was run by TCRdb on the 5' RACE reads, yielding one entry per CDR3 protein. The sample has some 930,000 distinct CDR3 sequences; almost 30% are singletons. These data also featured in a second study, about T cells of mothers and their children.

The chain combines TRBV29-1 with TRBJ2-4; D is possibly TRBD1 or TRBD2 (5 bases each). The receptor was isolated from a woman between 40 and 50 years old in good health. The sequencing input was blood. The CDR3 region has the DNA TGCAGCGTTGAGTGGGGGGCCAAAAACATTCAGTACTTC. Its protein is CSVEWGAKNIQYF.